One sample yielded the 27 T cell receptor beta chains listed below, sequenced in a study of blood T cell repertoires in COVID-19. Clones were sequenced by immunoSEQ multiplex PCR, and TCRdb holds only the in-frame ones, with some missing. This sample has about 65,000 clones, with 70% to 90% found just once. The sample was peripheral blood. These receptors were obtained from a man aged 80 or over with acute or convalescent COVID-19.

The chain carries TRBV27 and TRBJ1-1, with D unresolved. There are 15 residues in the CDR3. Germline CDR1 and CDR2: MNHEY and SMNVEV (reference sequence). Trimming took off 7 bases at V and 1 base at J, with 16 bases between the two ends. CDR3: CASNRERAGNTEAFF. CDR3 nucleotides: TGTGCCAGCAACCGAGAGAGGGCCGGGAACACTGAAGCTTTCTTT.

The CDR3 spells CASSLALRLAGGRAEQFF. Written as DNA, the CDR3 is TGTGCCAGCAGCTTAGCCCTTCGACTAGCGGGGGGGCGGGCTGAGCAGTTCTTC. V gene TRBV7-8 combines with J gene TRBJ2-1, with TRBD2 identical over 14 bases. The V gene end was trimmed by 0 bases and the J gene end by 9 bases; junction bases not matched to a gene: 10. The germline V gene encodes CDR1 SGHVS and CDR2 FQNEAQ. The CDR3 is 18 amino acids.

Of note for this clone: Other nucleotide sequences from this sample produce the same CDR3. The rearrangement joins TRBV6-5 to TRBJ1-1, with TRBD1 as a possible D gene (6 bases). V lost 0 bases and J lost 2, with 10 bases in between. The CDR3 loop spans 15 amino acids. The germline gives CDR1 MNHEY, CDR2 SVGAGI. CDR3 in DNA: TGTGCCAGCAGTTACTCCGCCAGGGGCAACACTGAAGCTTTCTTT. Translating it yields CASSYSARGNTEAFF.

The chain carries TRBV29-1 and TRBJ2-3, with D possibly TRBD1 on 5 matching bases. The CDR3 has 15 residues. In germline, CDR1 is SQVTM, CDR2 ANQGSEA. V lost 7 bases and J 4 bases, leaving 21 bases between the germline ends. Here the CDR3 reads CSARQGYIGADTQYF. The CDR3 DNA sequence: TGCAGCGCCCGCCAGGGTTATATCGGCGCAGATACGCAGTATTTT.

The V gene is TRBV29-1, the J gene TRBJ2-6; D ambiguous. V lost 4 bases and J lost 2, with 9 bases in between. CDR3 length equals 14 residues. CDR1 SQVTM and CDR2 ANQGSEA come from the germline V gene. The CDR3 protein is CSVVPGPGANVLTF. The CDR3 DNA follows: TGCAGCGTTGTTCCGGGTCCTGGGGCCAACGTCCTGACTTTC.

V gene TRBV5-6 combines with J gene TRBJ1-2; 7 positions agree with TRBD1. The CDR3 sequence is 14 residues long. After removal of 4 bases from V and 7 bases from J, the junction contained 10 bases not matched to a gene. Germline assignment: CDR1 SGHDT and CDR2 YYEEEE. In DNA form, the CDR3 reads TGTGCCAGCAGCCAGGGAACAGGGGTTGGTGGCTACACCTTC. Amino acid sequence: CASSQGTGVGGYTF.

This clone has just one count. The rearrangement links TRBV5-1 to TRBJ1-4, with D unresolved. This CDR3 contains 15 residues. Germline CDR1 SGHRS, CDR2 YFSETQ. V lost 4 bases to trimming and J lost 8 bases, with 18 bases between them. CDR3 protein: CASSAGSGPGEKLFF. The CDR3 DNA reads TGCGCCAGCAGCGCGGGGAGCGGGCCGGGGGAAAAACTGTTTTTT.

This chain joins TRBV11-1 and TRBJ2-3; TRBD2 agrees at 8 bases. This CDR3 has 14 amino acids. V lost 5 bases, J lost 3 bases, and 4 bases stayed unmatched. Germline CDR1 is SGHAT and CDR2 is FQDESV (reference sequence). The CDR3 DNA sequence: TGTGCCAGCAGCCCCGGGAGGGCGACAGATACGCAGTATTTT. Translation gives CASSPGRATDTQYF.

V usage is TRBV4-2 and J usage is TRBJ2-5; 8 positions agree with TRBD2. The CDR3 consists of 16 residues. Germline assignment: CDR1 LGHNA and CDR2 YNFKEQ. V lost 3 bases, J lost 5 bases, and 11 bases stayed unmatched. CDR3 loop: CASSHKLAEAWETQYF. CDR3 bases: TGTGCCAGCAGCCATAAACTAGCGGAAGCCTGGGAGACCCAGTACTTC.

This chain links TRBV5-1 with TRBJ1-4; 8 bases are a match to TRBD1. The CDR3 is made up of 15 amino acids. The germline CDR1 and CDR2 sequences are SGHRS and YFSETQ. The V gene end was trimmed by 4 bases and the J gene end by 8 bases; junction bases not matched to a gene: 10. In DNA, the CDR3 is TGCGCCAGCAGCGGACAGGGAGGCGAAGGAGAAAAACTGTTTTTT. Protein product: CASSGQGGEGEKLFF.

V and J are TRBV2 and TRBJ2-5; possibly TRBD1 for D (5 bases). Germline V gene sequence: CDR1 SNHLY, CDR2 FYNNEI. The CDR3 is 15 residues long. V lost 8 bases to trimming and J lost 4 bases, with 20 bases between them. This chain's CDR3 is CASSSLKGRGETQYF. CDR3 DNA: TGTGCCAGCTCAAGTCTCAAGGGTAGGGGAGAGACCCAGTACTTC.

The chain carries TRBV5-1 and TRBJ2-7, with 8 bases aligning to TRBD1. Germline V gives CDR1 SGHRS, CDR2 YFSETQ. The junction had 3 bases not matched to a gene; V was cut back by 4 bases and J by 0 bases. The CDR3 length is 14 residues. DNA for the CDR3: TGCGCCAGCAGCGGACAGGGTGCCTCCTACGAGCAGTACTTC. This gives the protein CASSGQGASYEQYF.

The rearrangement uses TRBV6-1 and TRBJ1-2; tentatively, D is TRBD1 (6 bases). Trimming shortened V by 3 bases and J by 2 bases, and 16 bases separated the two germline ends. CDR1 MNHNS and CDR2 SASEGT come from the germline V gene. This CDR3 has 16 residues. This CDR3 reads CASSDPPPGQNYGYTF. The CDR3 nucleotides are TGTGCCAGCAGTGATCCCCCACCGGGACAAAACTATGGCTACACCTTC.

The V and J genes are TRBV27 and TRBJ1-2; D is ambiguous. The germline CDR1 and CDR2 sequences are MNHEY and SMNVEV (reference sequence). V was shortened by 4 bases and J by 8 bases, with 17 bases between the two germline ends. This CDR3 contains 14 residues. The CDR3 DNA is TGTGCCAGCAGTTCCCTAGGCCCTTTTGGCGGCTACACCTTC. Translating it yields CASSSLGPFGGYTF.

The CDR3 region is CASSLEAGDYGYTF. As DNA, the CDR3 is TGTGCCAGCAGCTTAGAGGCAGGGGACTATGGCTACACCTTC. The rearrangement links TRBV11-3 to TRBJ1-2; D may be TRBD1 (6 bases). This CDR3 has 14 amino acids. The germline CDR1 and CDR2 sequences are SGHNT and YENEEA. The ends were cut back, 0 bases at V and 3 bases at J, with 8 bases in the middle. Full variable domain (remainder filled in from reference TRBV11-3 and TRBJ1-2): EAGVVQSPRYKIIEKKQPVAFWCNPISGHNTLYWYLQNLGQGPELLIRYENEEAVDDSQLPKDRFSAERLKGVDSTLKIQPAELGDSAVYLCASSLEAGDYGYTFGSGTRLTVV.

This clone appeared once. The chain combines TRBV3-1 (or the pseudogene TRBV3-2) with TRBJ2-1, with D maybe TRBD2 (6 bases). The CDR3 is 15 amino acids. The V and J ends lost 1 base and 8 bases respectively, with 15 bases between them. CDR1 LGHDT and CDR2 YNNKEL come from the germline V gene (reference sequence). CDR3 sequence (DNA): TGTGCCAGCAGCCAAGGGACTGGGGGGTGGGATGAGCAGTTCTTC. As protein: CASSQGTGGWDEQFF.

The CDR3 nucleotides read TGTGCCAGCAGTTGGGGAGGGGCGGCGAACACCGGGGAGCTGTTTTTT. Translating gives CASSWGGAANTGELFF. The chain combines TRBV7-9 with TRBJ2-2, with 7 bases lining up with TRBD2. CDR3 length equals 16 residues. Germline CDR1 reads SEHNR; CDR2 reads FQNEAQ (reference sequence). V was clipped by 6 bases and J by 0 bases; unmatched bases: 7.

The CDR3 sequence is CASSLGGLAGANEQFF. DNA for the CDR3: TGTGCCAGCAGCTTAGGAGGACTAGCGGGAGCCAATGAGCAGTTCTTC. This chain joins TRBV7-2 and TRBJ2-1; 13 nucleotides align to TRBD2. V gave up 1 base and J gave up 6 bases; unmatched junction bases: 3. The germline V gene encodes CDR1 SGHTA and CDR2 FQGNSA. CDR3 size: 16 residues.

This sequence joins TRBV2 and TRBJ2-2, with D perhaps matching TRBD2 (5 bases). Trimming cost V 8 bases and J 6 bases, with 19 bases left between them. CDR3 size: 15 residues. Germline CDR1 and CDR2: SNHLY and FYNNEI. For the CDR3, the DNA is TGTGCCAGCCACCAAGACCCCGGGCGGGCCGGGGAGCTGTTTTTT. This gives the protein CASHQDPGRAGELFF.

A few counts support this clone. The genes are TRBV28 and TRBJ1-2; TRBD1 aligns across 8 bases. The ends lost 2 bases at V and 9 bases at J; junction bases unmatched: 11. CDR1 MDHEN and CDR2 SYDVKM come from the germline V gene. The CDR3 has 15 amino acids. CDR3 region: CASSLRAGGSSSYTF. The CDR3 DNA reads TGTGCCAGCAGTTTACGGGCAGGGGGCTCCTCGAGCTACACCTTC.

This clone was counted between two and nine times. J is TRBJ1-2 and V is TRBV19, with D unresolved. Trimming cost V 3 bases and J 2 bases, with 7 bases left between them. Germline V gene sequence: CDR1 LNHDA, CDR2 SQIVND (reference sequence). The CDR3 runs to 13 residues. Written as DNA, the CDR3 is TGTGCCAGTAGTATGGCCAGAAACTATGGCTACACCTTC. This gives the protein CASSMARNYGYTF.

The chain employs TRBV19 and TRBJ1-5; 7 bases match TRBD1. Trimming took 3 bases from V and 4 from J; bases not matched to a gene: 3. The length of the CDR3 is 14 residues. Germline lookup yields CDR1 LNHDA and CDR2 SQIVND (reference sequence). The CDR3 sequence: CASSIGQANQPQHF. The CDR3 DNA is TGTGCCAGTAGTATTGGACAGGCGAATCAGCCCCAGCATTTT.

Only one count was recorded for this clone. The chain is built from TRBV6-6 and TRBJ2-1; D might be TRBD1 (6 bases). The CDR3 is 15 residues long. Trimming took 4 bases from V and 0 from J, leaving 10 bases between them. Germline CDR1 and CDR2: MNHNY and SVGAGI (reference sequence). The CDR3 region has the DNA TGTGCCAGCAGTTCCCAAGGGGGCTCCTACAATGAGCAGTTCTTC. Its translation: CASSSQGGSYNEQFF.

The chain has TRBV30 and TRBJ1-6; 9 bases fit TRBD1. This CDR3 spans 15 amino acids. In germline, CDR1 is GTSNPN, CDR2 SVGIG (reference sequence). V lost 2 bases and J lost 6; bases outside the gene matches: 5. The CDR3 protein is CAWSYRGQSNSPLHF. The DNA for the CDR3 is TGTGCCTGGAGTTACAGGGGGCAGAGTAATTCACCCCTCCACTTT.

The chain links TRBV3-1 (or the pseudogene TRBV3-2) to TRBJ2-5; D may be TRBD2 (6 bases). The ends were cut back, 0 bases at V and 7 bases at J, with 12 bases in the middle. Germline assignment: CDR1 LGHDT and CDR2 YNNKEL (reference sequence). This CDR3 contains 14 residues. CDR3: CASSQDGGWATQYF. CDR3 coding DNA: TGTGCCAGCAGCCAAGATGGGGGGTGGGCGACCCAGTACTTC.

The rearrangement links TRBV7-6 to TRBJ2-1; D possibly corresponds to TRBD2 (5 bases). The CDR3 sequence is 17 residues long. Germline loops: CDR1 SGHVS, CDR2 FNYEAQ. V shed 1 base and J shed 1 base, with 14 bases lying between them. The CDR3 DNA sequence: TGTGCCAGCAGCTTAGGTCCCGCGGGTAATTCCTACAATGAGCAGTTCTTC. This encodes CASSLGPAGNSYNEQFF.

CDR3: CSVAAGGNSETQYF. The CDR3 DNA follows: TGCAGCGTAGCCGCAGGGGGCAATAGCGAGACCCAGTACTTC. This rearrangement joins TRBV29-1 to TRBJ2-5; 8 nucleotides align to TRBD1. This CDR3 is built from 14 residues. CDR1 SQVTM and CDR2 ANQGSEA come from the germline V gene. The V segment lost 6 bases and the J segment 5 bases; nucleotides outside the gene matches: 11. The whole variable domain, remainder taken from reference TRBV29-1 and TRBJ2-5, is SAVISQKPSRDICQRGTSLTIQCQVDSQVTMMFWYRQQPGQSLTLIATANQGSEATYESGFVIDKFPISRPNLTFSTLTVSNMSPEDSSIYLCSVAAGGNSETQYFGPGTRLLVL.